These 27 T cell receptor beta chains originate from one sample sequenced in a study of T cells in Graves' hyperthyroidism and ophthalmopathy. TCR beta CDR3 region amplification was performed from RNA transcripts. The TCR CDR3 was amplified in a first-round RT-PCR using the HTBI primer set. TCRdb recomputed calls from the multiplex PCR reads with MiXCR, one row per CDR3 protein. The sample includes about 150,000 distinct CDR3 sequences, roughly 23% of them seen just once. Sequencing was performed on blood. Receptors were obtained from a woman aged 45-59 years with Graves' hyperthyroidism that later progressed to Graves' ophthalmopathy.

V usage is TRBV10-3 and J usage is TRBJ2-7; D is possibly TRBD2 (6 bases). This CDR3 has 13 amino acids. Trimming took off 6 bases at V and 6 bases at J, with 15 bases between the two ends. The V gene's germline CDR1 is ENHRY and CDR2 SYGVKD. CDR3 region: CAIRGLDGAEQYF. CDR3 bases: TGTGCCATCAGGGGACTGGACGGGGCCGAGCAGTACTTC.

Ten or more counts support this clonotype. This chain joins TRBV6-1 and TRBJ2-3, with D unclear. Trimming removed 0 bases at V and 3 bases at J, with 10 bases between. From germline, CDR1 is MNHNS and CDR2 SASEGT. The CDR3 covers 15 residues. CDR3 region: CASSEASRATDTQYF. The CDR3 coding sequence is TGTGCCAGCAGTGAAGCGAGTCGGGCTACAGATACGCAGTATTTT.

This clonotype appeared a few times. CDR3 residues: CASSLSGLDYNEQFF. Here the CDR3 DNA reads TGTGCCAGCAGTTTATCGGGACTGGACTACAATGAGCAGTTCTTC. The chain recombines TRBV12-3 or TRBV12-4 with TRBJ2-1; possibly TRBD2 for D (6 bases). The CDR3 loop spans 15 amino acids. V dropped 2 bases and J dropped 3 bases, with 11 bases sitting between them.

This sequence joins TRBV7-9 and TRBJ2-7; 13 bases are a match to TRBD2. The CDR3 length is 15 residues. The V and J ends lost 3 bases and 5 bases, in that order; junction bases with no gene match: 4. The germline CDR1 and CDR2 sequences are SEHNR and FQNEAQ (reference sequence). The CDR3 DNA reads as TGTGCCAGCAGCTTTCGGACTAGCGGGAGCAACGAGCAGTACTTC. It yields the protein CASSFRTSGSNEQYF.

This clonotype came up many times. The chain employs TRBV11-2 and TRBJ2-7; TRBD1 matches at 7 bases. Trimming removed 1 base from V and 2 bases from J; junction bases left unmatched: 2. CDR3 length equals 14 residues. Germline CDR1 SGHAT, CDR2 FQNNGV. CDR3 loop: CASSLGQGTYEQYF. The CDR3 DNA follows: TGTGCCAGCAGCTTAGGACAGGGTACCTACGAGCAGTACTTC. The whole variable domain, remainder taken from reference TRBV11-2 and TRBJ2-7, is EAGVAQSPRYKIIEKRQSVAFWCNPISGHATLYWYQQILGQGPKLLIQFQNNGVVDDSQLPKDRFSAERLKGVDSTLKIQPAKLEDSAVYLCASSLGQGTYEQYFGPGTRLTVT.

This clonotype was detected many times. CDR3 in DNA: TGCGCCAGCAGCTTAAATCCTAGCGGGGGGAACACCGGGGAGCTGTTTTTT. Its translation is CASSLNPSGGNTGELFF. The chain links TRBV5-1 to TRBJ2-2; 10 bases align to TRBD2. V lost 2 bases, J lost 1 base, and 5 bases stayed unmatched. The CDR3 runs to 17 residues. Germline V gene data show CDR1 as SGHRS and CDR2 as YFSETQ.

Ten or more counts support this clonotype. The chain uses TRBV7-8 and TRBJ2-3; D is unresolved. The CDR3 runs to 16 residues. Trimming pared 5 bases from V and 2 bases from J, leaving 17 bases between. Germline lookup yields CDR1 SGHVS and CDR2 FQNEAQ. DNA of the CDR3: TGTGCCAGCAGCCGCCAGTCAAGGAAGGCCACAGATACGCAGTATTTT. Its protein is CASSRQSRKATDTQYF. Full variable domain (missing parts from reference TRBV7-8 and TRBJ2-3): GAGVSQSPRYKVAKRGQDVALRCDPISGHVSLFWYQQALGQGPEFLTYFQNEAQLDKSGLPSDRFFAERPEGSVSTLKIQRTQQEDSAVYLCASSRQSRKATDTQYFGPGTRLTVL.

This clonotype appeared many times. The chain joins TRBV28 to TRBJ2-7, with 7 nucleotides matching TRBD2. The V and J ends lost 5 bases and 0 bases, in that order; junction bases with no gene match: 10. This CDR3 region has 16 residues. The germline gives CDR1 MDHEN, CDR2 SYDVKM. The CDR3 is CASSPRGGSVSYEQYF. In DNA, the CDR3 is TGTGCCAGCAGTCCACGGGGAGGGAGTGTCTCCTACGAGCAGTACTTC.

This clonotype has ten or more counts. The rearrangement links TRBV28 to TRBJ1-2, with 7 bases that match TRBD1. V was clipped by 6 bases and J by 4 bases; unmatched bases: 5. Germline CDR1 is MDHEN and CDR2 is SYDVKM. The CDR3 covers 13 residues. The CDR3 sequence is CASSRQGGYGYTF. The CDR3 region has the DNA TGTGCCAGCAGCCGCCAGGGGGGCTATGGCTACACCTTC.

There are a few counts of this clonotype. The V and J genes are TRBV2 and TRBJ2-7; 12 bases line up with TRBD2. V lost 1 base and J lost 6; bases outside the gene matches: 7. The CDR3 covers 16 residues. Germline V gene lookup returns CDR1 SNHLY and CDR2 FYNNEI. Here the CDR3 reads CASSEVRLAGASEQYF. CDR3 DNA: TGTGCCAGCAGTGAAGTTCGACTAGCGGGAGCTTCCGAGCAGTACTTC.

This clonotype occurred a few times. V is TRBV7-8 and J is TRBJ1-4; D is perhaps TRBD1 (6 bases). Trimming stripped 4 bases from V and 5 bases from J, with 8 bases between. CDR1 and CDR2 from the germline V gene are SGHVS and FQNEAQ. The CDR3 runs 13 residues. CDR3: CASSSDRNEKLFF. The CDR3 nucleotides are TGTGCCAGCAGCTCCGACAGGAATGAAAAACTGTTTTTT.

This chain links TRBV20-1 with TRBJ2-7, with 8 positions matching TRBD1. Germline V gene data show CDR1 as DFQATT and CDR2 as SNEGSKA (reference sequence). This CDR3 is built from 14 residues. V lost 4 bases and J lost 2; bases outside the gene matches: 7. The CDR3 here is CSATRQGIAYEQYF. In nucleotides, the CDR3 is TGCAGTGCTACCCGACAGGGGATCGCCTACGAGCAGTACTTC.

Notes on this clonotype: A single base separates this from a much larger clone, so it may be a read error. The chain combines TRBV2 with TRBJ2-5; D gene uncertain. Trimming cost V 6 bases and J 2 bases, with 4 bases left between them. CDR3 size: 11 residues. CDR1 is SNHLY, CDR2 FYNNEI, per germline. CDR3 residues: CASRDQETQYF. The CDR3 coding sequence is TGTGCCAGCAGGGATCAAGAGACCCAGTACTTC.

This clonotype has just a few counts. This sequence joins TRBV5-5 and TRBJ2-7, with a tentative D call TRBD1 (5 bases). Trimming stripped 2 bases from V and 3 bases from J, with 15 bases between. The V gene's germline CDR1 is SGHKS and CDR2 YYEKEE (reference sequence). The CDR3 runs 15 residues. The CDR3 sequence is CASSLENQGFYEQYF. In DNA, the CDR3 is TGTGCCAGCAGCTTAGAAAATCAGGGATTCTACGAGCAGTACTTC. Supplemented by reference TRBV5-5 and TRBJ2-7, the full variable domain reads DAGVTQSPTHLIKTRGQQVTLRCSPISGHKSVSWYQQVLGQGPQFIFQYYEKEERGRGNFPDRFSARQFPNYSSELNVNALLLGDSALYLCASSLENQGFYEQYFGPGTRLTVT.

This clonotype appeared a few times. The rearrangement joins TRBV12-3 or TRBV12-4 to TRBJ2-3, with D unresolved. The CDR3 loop spans 15 amino acids. Trimming took off 5 bases at V and 2 bases at J, with 14 bases between the two ends. The CDR3 DNA follows: TGTGCCAGCAGTGCCCTTATAGGGATCACAGATACGCAGTATTTT. It encodes CASSALIGITDTQYF.

This clonotype came up many times. The rearrangement links TRBV11-2 to TRBJ1-3; TRBD1 might be the D (5 bases). The CDR3 contains 16 residues. The V gene's germline CDR1 is SGHAT and CDR2 FQNNGV. Trimming stripped 5 bases from V and 0 bases from J, with 14 bases between. The CDR3 DNA reads TGTGCCAGCAGCGCCGGCAGGGTTATCTCTGGAAACACCATATATTTT. Translated, it gives CASSAGRVISGNTIYF.

The rearrangement joins TRBV6-5 to TRBJ1-6; D not resolved. The CDR3 is 15 residues long. Trimming took off 4 bases at V and 2 bases at J, with 9 bases between the two ends. Germline V CDR1 and CDR2: MNHEY, SVGAGI. The CDR3 DNA is TGTGCCAGCAGTTCCTCCAGCGCCTATAATTCACCCCTCCACTTT. Translating it yields CASSSSSAYNSPLHF.

This clonotype was counted many times. The rearrangement joins TRBV30 to TRBJ2-3; D may be TRBD2 (6 bases). Looked up from germline, CDR1 is GTSNPN and CDR2 is SVGIG (reference sequence). CDR3 length: 13 amino acids. The ends were cut back, 0 bases at V and 11 bases at J, with 15 bases in the middle. This CDR3 is CAWSVPPGEQQYF. The CDR3 DNA sequence: TGTGCCTGGAGTGTACCTCCGGGAGAGCAGCAGTATTTT.

As to this clonotype: A much larger clone differs from this one at a single base, so this may be a read error. This chain connects TRBV5-1 to TRBJ2-2, with D maybe TRBD1 (5 bases). Trimming pared 6 bases from V and 3 bases from J, leaving 12 bases between. Germline loops: CDR1 SGHRS, CDR2 YFSETQ. The CDR3 length is 14 residues. Written as DNA, the CDR3 is TGCGCCAGCATGGACAAGTCCTACACCGGGGAGCTGTTTTTT. As protein: CASMDKSYTGELFF.

The table lists this clonotype with many counts. The J gene is TRBJ2-3, the V gene TRBV11-1, with D perhaps matching TRBD2 (5 bases). The CDR3 extends over 14 amino acids. The V gene's germline CDR1 is SGHAT and CDR2 FQDESV (reference sequence). The germline V and J ends were trimmed by 5 bases and 5 bases, with 14 bases remaining between them. Here the CDR3 DNA reads TGTGCCAGCAGCGGGAGTGTATATCAAGATACGCAGTATTTT. It yields the protein CASSGSVYQDTQYF.

This clonotype was seen repeatedly, ten times or more. The chain is built from TRBV5-1 and TRBJ2-3; TRBD2 matches at 10 bases. This CDR3 spans 16 amino acids. CDR1 is SGHRS, CDR2 YFSETQ, per germline. J lost 3 bases, V lost 0 bases, and 4 bases had no gene match. CDR3 protein: CASSLEGSGRTDTQYF. In DNA, the CDR3 is TGCGCCAGCAGCTTGGAAGGTAGCGGGAGGACAGATACGCAGTATTTT.

This clonotype was observed a handful of times. The J gene is TRBJ2-1, the V gene TRBV2; D is possibly TRBD1 or TRBD2 (5 bases each). Deletions cut 6 bases from V and 5 bases from J, with 20 bases between. The germline V gene encodes CDR1 SNHLY and CDR2 FYNNEI. CDR3 length: 16 residues. The chain's CDR3 is CASRVRGAIQNNEQFF. The DNA of the CDR3 is TGTGCCAGCAGGGTCAGAGGGGCCATACAGAACAATGAGCAGTTCTTC.

This clonotype was seen many times. V gene TRBV29-1 combines with J gene TRBJ1-2, with no clear D. Germline loops: CDR1 SQVTM, CDR2 ANQGSEA. Trimming took off 7 bases at V and 5 bases at J, with 11 bases between the two ends. The length of the CDR3 is 11 residues. In nucleotides, the CDR3 is TGCAGCGCTGAGGGTGCATATGGCTACACCTTC. This codes for CSAEGAYGYTF. The complete variable domain, with remaining parts taken from reference TRBV29-1 and TRBJ1-2, reads SAVISQKPSRDICQRGTSLTIQCQVDSQVTMMFWYRQQPGQSLTLIATANQGSEATYESGFVIDKFPISRPNLTFSTLTVSNMSPEDSSIYLCSAEGAYGYTFGSGTRLTVV.

The genes are TRBV2 and TRBJ2-7; 8 positions match TRBD1. V was pared by 6 bases and J by 5 bases, with 6 bases of the junction left unmatched. Germline V gene sequence: CDR1 SNHLY, CDR2 FYNNEI. The CDR3 has 13 residues. CDR3 residues: CASSPTGADEQYF. The DNA for the CDR3 is TGTGCCAGCAGCCCGACAGGGGCCGACGAGCAGTACTTC.

This clonotype was seen many times. This chain connects TRBV24-1 to TRBJ2-7; TRBD2 might be the D (5 bases). The CDR3 sequence is 13 residues long. V was trimmed by 3 bases and J by 2 bases, leaving 7 bases between them. Germline V CDR1 and CDR2: KGHDR, SFDVKD. CDR3: CATSDGLAYEQYF. In nucleotides, the CDR3 is TGTGCCACCAGTGATGGACTTGCCTACGAGCAGTACTTC.

This clonotype has at least ten counts. The chain uses TRBV28 and TRBJ2-7; TRBD2 matches 9 bases. V shed 5 bases and J 4 bases; nucleotides not matched to a gene: 9. The germline V gene encodes CDR1 MDHEN and CDR2 SYDVKM. The CDR3 totals 15 residues. CDR3 in amino acids: CASSQTSGPSYEQYF. DNA for the CDR3: TGTGCCAGCAGTCAGACTAGCGGACCTTCTTACGAGCAGTACTTC.

Worth noting for this clonotype: This may arise from a read error, as a much more abundant clone is one base away. The J gene is TRBJ2-1, the V gene TRBV30; D is uncertain. The J call may be incorrect, as the DNA end agrees better with TRBJ2-7. The CDR3 loop spans 12 amino acids. Per the germline V gene, CDR1 is GTSNPN and CDR2 is SVGIG (reference sequence). Here the CDR3 DNA reads TGTGCCTGGAGTCTCAGGAGCAATGAGCAGTACTTC. Encoded protein: CAWSLRSNEQYF.